Listed below are T cell receptor beta chains from one sample, sequenced in a study of T-cell reconstitution after alpha-beta-depleted transplantation in children. A single record per CDR3 protein comes from TCRdb applying MiXCR to the PCR reads. Seen here are fewer than 450,000 distinct CDR3 sequences, 15% to 20% observed once, and the top ten hold around 41%. The starting material was PBMCs, mostly from graft donor cells, obtained 360 days after TCRalphabeta/CD19-depleted stem cell transplant. Receptor source: a male patient between 2 and 10 years old who had a stem cell transplant for acute lymphoblastic leukemia, so the T cells may come from the graft donor. Both conserved end residues are part of each CDR3. A D gene is named only where the DNA matches it firmly. Clone sizes are given selectively: once, few, many, or a class where the clone is expanded.

few - TRBJ2-3 TRBV20-1 CSASTSHMSLLADTQYF TGCAGTGCTAGTACCTCCCACATGAGCCTACTAGCAGATACGCAGTATTTT
- - TRBJ2-5 TRBV5-1 CASSLGSGTSWGETQYF TGCGCCAGCAGCTTGGGTAGCGGCACCTCCTGGGGGGAGACCCAGTACTTC
- - TRBJ2-3 TRBV7-2 CASRQGRADTQYF TGTGCCAGCAGACAGGGGAGGGCAGATACGCAGTATTTT
- - TRBJ1-2 TRBV20-1 CSARDQIHGGYTF TGCAGTGCTAGAGATCAGATCCATGGGGGCTACACCTTC
few TRBD2 TRBJ2-2 TRBV27 CASSRMPSGRAYGGELFF TGTGCCAGCAGCCGAATGCCTAGCGGGAGGGCCTACGGCGGGGAGCTGTTTTTT
many - TRBJ1-1 TRBV28 CASSSNPLGRANTEAFF TGTGCCAGCAGTTCAAATCCACTTGGACGGGCGAACACTGAAGCTTTCTTT
- - TRBJ2-3 TRBV7-2 CASSFSGGVDTQYF TGTGCCAGCAGCTTTTCAGGTGGGGTCGATACGCAGTATTTT
many - TRBJ2-5 TRBV12-3/TRBV12-4 CASSLFGETQYF TGTGCCAGCAGTTTATTTGGGGAGACCCAGTACTTC
few TRBD2 TRBJ2-1 TRBV7-9 CASNLVGLAGTNEQFF TGTGCCAGCAACTTGGTTGGACTAGCGGGTACCAATGAGCAGTTCTTC
once - TRBJ2-5 TRBV29-1 CSVGRKQETQYF TGCAGCGTTGGACGGAAACAAGAGACCCAGTACTTC
few TRBD1 TRBJ2-7 TRBV28 CASSLGTGGYPIYEQYF TGTGCCAGCAGCCTGGGGACAGGGGGCTATCCTATCTACGAGCAGTACTTC
few - TRBJ2-3 TRBV20-1 CSARPQVLDTDTQYF TGCAGTGCTAGGCCCCAGGTACTAGACACAGATACGCAGTATTTT
- TRBD1 TRBJ1-2 TRBV15 CATSRVFEDRDYGYTF TGTGCCACCAGCAGAGTTTTCGAAGACAGGGACTATGGCTACACCTTC
many - TRBJ2-4 TRBV20-1 CSARNIAKNIQYF TGCAGTGCTAGAAATATAGCCAAAAACATTCAGTACTTC
- - TRBJ2-5 TRBV7-2 CASSFKAGGIQETQYF TGTGCCAGCAGCTTTAAAGCGGGCGGCATTCAAGAGACCCAGTACTTC
- TRBD2 TRBJ2-1 TRBV10-3 CAISESKLAGGFHNEQFF TGTGCCATCAGTGAGTCAAAACTAGCGGGAGGGTTCCACAATGAGCAGTTCTTC
many - TRBJ2-2 TRBV29-1 CSVEGHTGELFF TGCAGCGTTGAGGGGCACACCGGGGAGCTGTTTTTT
- TRBD2 TRBJ2-4 TRBV7-9 CASSPSSGLAKNIQYF TGTGCCAGCAGCCCCTCTAGCGGGCTAGCCAAAAACATTCAGTACTTC
many - TRBJ1-5 TRBV30 CAWRWKRGGNQPQHF TGTGCCTGGAGATGGAAGAGGGGAGGCAATCAGCCCCAGCATTTT
few - TRBJ1-1 TRBV29-1 CSVEDWTAEAFF TGCAGCGTTGAAGACTGGACAGCTGAAGCTTTCTTT
- - TRBJ1-5 TRBV6-2/TRBV6-3 CASSTGPGYQPQHF TGTGCCAGCAGTACAGGGCCAGGTTATCAGCCCCAGCATTTT
few - TRBJ2-2 TRBV11-1 CASSLAGRGSIGELFF TGTGCCAGCAGCTTAGCGGGGCGGGGTTCTATCGGGGAGCTGTTTTTT
- - TRBJ2-1 TRBV9 CASSVAPFMKGPYNEQFF TGTGCCAGCAGCGTAGCCCCCTTTATGAAGGGGCCCTACAATGAGCAGTTCTTC
many TRBD1 TRBJ2-1 TRBV29-1 CSVDRGRTNEQFF TGCAGCGTTGACAGGGGGCGAACGAATGAGCAGTTCTTC
- - TRBJ2-1 TRBV5-1 CASSLEGGLYNEQFF TGCGCCAGCAGCTTGGAGGGAGGACTCTACAATGAGCAGTTCTTC
few - TRBJ2-5 TRBV20-1 CSASKLSYQETQYF TGCAGTGCTAGCAAATTGTCATACCAAGAGACCCAGTACTTC
- - TRBJ2-6 TRBV5-6 CASSLGWTASGANVLTF TGTGCCAGCAGCTTGGGGTGGACAGCCTCTGGGGCCAACGTCCTGACTTTC
many TRBD2 TRBJ2-3 TRBV29-1 CSVLPGLEGTDTQYF TGCAGCGTCCTCCCGGGACTAGAGGGCACAGATACGCAGTATTTT
- - TRBJ2-7 TRBV7-6 CASSLAGQSYEQYF TGTGCCAGCAGCTTAGCCGGACAGTCCTACGAGCAGTACTTC
- - TRBJ2-1 TRBV20-1 CSARVTYNEQFF TGCAGTGCTAGAGTAACGTACAATGAGCAGTTCTTC
- - TRBJ1-5 TRBV28 CASSLYRGLGNQPQHF TGTGCCAGCAGTTTATACCGGGGGCTCGGCAATCAGCCCCAGCATTTT
few TRBD1 TRBJ1-2 TRBV18 CASSPWGQRSGYTF TGTGCCAGCTCACCATGGGGACAGCGAAGTGGCTACACCTTC
- - TRBJ2-1 TRBV28 CASQGDINEQFF TGTGCCTCACAAGGGGATATAAATGAGCAGTTCTTC
few TRBD2 TRBJ2-3 TRBV10-3 CAIRLAGEDTQYF TGTGCCATCAGGCTAGCGGGAGAAGATACGCAGTATTTT
few - TRBJ2-7 TRBV4-2 CASSQVYPPPYEQYF TGTGCCAGCAGCCAAGTTTATCCGCCCCCCTACGAGCAGTACTTC
- TRBD2 TRBJ2-5 TRBV7-6 CASSLERELETQYF TGTGCCAGCAGCTTAGAGCGGGAGCTAGAGACCCAGTACTTC
many - TRBJ1-2 TRBV10-3 CAILPESGYGYTF TGTGCCATCCTCCCTGAGAGCGGCTATGGCTACACCTTC
- - TRBJ2-7 TRBV28 CASSLYLALTYEQYF TGTGCCAGCAGTTTGTATCTAGCGCTAACCTACGAGCAGTACTTC
- - TRBJ2-3 TRBV9 CASSVEGGLTDTQYF TGTGCCAGCAGCGTAGAGGGGGGATTGACAGATACGCAGTATTTT